The T cell receptor beta chain under discussion was sequenced for a study of T cell repertoires in cytomegalovirus infection. The CDR3 extends over 15 amino acids. The V gene end was trimmed by 6 bases and the J gene end by 2 bases; junction bases not matched to a gene: 10. Germline CDR1 and CDR2: DFQATT and SNEGSKA (reference sequence). TCRdb reprocessed the reads with MiXCR, giving one entry per CDR3 protein. This sample carries about 740,000 distinct CDR3 sequences, approximately 34% of them seen once, and the ten largest clones take around 2.6%. The sequenced material came from PBMCs. The chain links TRBV20-1 to TRBJ1-5, with TRBD1 matching 7 bases. This clonotype originated in a human donor in good health (CMV status not recorded). Some clones in this sample may be carry-over from other donors' samples. In DNA form, the CDR3 reads TGCAGTGCCGAAAGGGGGCAGGTGGGCAATCAGCCCCAGCATTTT. The encoded protein is CSAERGQVGNQPQHF.